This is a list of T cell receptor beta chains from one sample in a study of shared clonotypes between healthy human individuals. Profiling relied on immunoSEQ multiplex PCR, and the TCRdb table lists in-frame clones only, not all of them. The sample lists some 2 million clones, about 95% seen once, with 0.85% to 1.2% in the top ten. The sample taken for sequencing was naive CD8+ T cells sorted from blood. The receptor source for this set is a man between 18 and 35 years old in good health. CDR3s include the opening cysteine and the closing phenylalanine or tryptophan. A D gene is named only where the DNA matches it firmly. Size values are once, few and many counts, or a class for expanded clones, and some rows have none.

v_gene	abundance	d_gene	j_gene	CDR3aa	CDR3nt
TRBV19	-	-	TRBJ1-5	CASSIYGGIQPQHF	TGTGCCAGTAGTATATACGGGGGGATTCAGCCCCAGCATTTT
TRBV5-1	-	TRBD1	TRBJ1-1	CASSSGTGGPEAFF	TGCGCCAGCAGCTCCGGGACAGGGGGTCCTGAAGCTTTCTTT
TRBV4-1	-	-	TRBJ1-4	CASSQERGDEKLFF	TGCGCCAGCAGCCAAGAAAGGGGTGACGAAAAACTGTTTTTT
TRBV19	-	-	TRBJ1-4	CASTVQGNSEKLFF	TGTGCCAGTACCGTTCAGGGTAATTCTGAAAAACTGTTTTTT
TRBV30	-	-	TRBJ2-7	CAWTSTVSYEQYF	TGTGCCTGGACCTCGACAGTTTCCTACGAGCAGTACTTC
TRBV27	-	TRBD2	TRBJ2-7	CASSFSWGGISYEQYF	TGTGCCAGCAGTTTCTCATGGGGAGGGATCTCCTACGAGCAGTACTTC
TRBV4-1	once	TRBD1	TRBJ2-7	CASSQDGTGGSYEQYF	TGCGCCAGCAGCCAAGATGGCACAGGGGGCTCCTACGAGCAGTACTTC
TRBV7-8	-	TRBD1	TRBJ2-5	CASSQQTGGGETQYF	TGTGCCAGCAGCCAACAGACAGGGGGCGGAGAGACCCAGTACTTC
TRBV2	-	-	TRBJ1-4	CASSDLGGEKLFF	TGTGCCAGCAGTGACCTGGGGGGGGAAAAACTGTTTTTT
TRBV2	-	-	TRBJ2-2	CASGEGRVTGELFF	TGTGCCAGCGGTGAAGGGCGGGTTACCGGGGAGCTGTTTTTT
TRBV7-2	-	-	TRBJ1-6	CASSYRLDDSPLHF	TGTGCCAGCAGCTATCGACTCGATGATTCACCCCTCCACTTT
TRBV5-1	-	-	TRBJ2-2	CASSSPPEGRGTGELFF	TGCGCCAGCAGCTCCCCTCCCGAGGGGCGCGGGACCGGGGAGCTGTTTTTT
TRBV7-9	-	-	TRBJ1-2	CASSGRAGFHGYTF	TGTGCCAGCAGCGGACGGGCAGGGTTCCATGGCTACACCTTC
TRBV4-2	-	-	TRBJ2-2	CASSQPETVLNTGELFF	TGTGCCAGCAGCCAGCCGGAAACAGTTTTGAACACCGGGGAGCTGTTTTTT
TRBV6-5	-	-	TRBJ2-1	CASSYQGPYNEQFF	TGTGCCAGCAGTTACCAGGGGCCCTACAATGAGCAGTTCTTC
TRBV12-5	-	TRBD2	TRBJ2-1	CASVPGTSGVLDNEQFF	TGTGCTAGTGTCCCGGGGACTAGCGGAGTCCTTGACAATGAGCAGTTCTTC
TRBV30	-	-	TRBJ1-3	CAWDSTDYTIYF	TGTGCCTGGGATTCGACAGACTACACCATATATTTT
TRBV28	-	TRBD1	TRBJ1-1	CASSHRGISNTEAFF	TGTGCCAGCAGTCACAGGGGAATCTCGAACACTGAAGCTTTCTTT
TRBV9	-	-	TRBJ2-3	CASSVVVSDTQYF	TGTGCCAGCAGCGTAGTAGTCTCAGATACGCAGTATTTT
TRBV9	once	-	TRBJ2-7	CASSVGGGEQYF	TGTGCCAGCAGCGTAGGAGGAGGGGAGCAGTACTTC
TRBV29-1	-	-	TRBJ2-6	CSVEGDETGANVLTF	TGCAGCGTTGAGGGGGATGAAACTGGGGCCAACGTCCTGACTTTC
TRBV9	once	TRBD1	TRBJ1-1	CASSSPGQPNTEAFF	TGTGCCAGCAGCTCACCGGGACAGCCGAACACTGAAGCTTTCTTT
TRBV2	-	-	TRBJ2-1	CASSDPGTSTEQFF	TGTGCCAGCAGTGACCCAGGGACCTCGACTGAGCAGTTCTTC
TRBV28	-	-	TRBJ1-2	CASTGDFGGYTF	TGTGCCAGCACAGGGGATTTCGGTGGCTACACCTTC
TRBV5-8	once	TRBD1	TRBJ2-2	CASSIRQGADGELFF	TGTGCCAGCAGCATCCGACAGGGGGCAGATGGGGAGCTGTTTTTT
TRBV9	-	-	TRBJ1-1	CASSVAVGQNTEAFF	TGTGCCAGCAGCGTAGCTGTCGGGCAGAACACTGAAGCTTTCTTT
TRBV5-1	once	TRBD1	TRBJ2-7	CASSLWTGPGEDEQYF	TGCGCCAGCAGCTTATGGACAGGGCCCGGCGAGGACGAGCAGTACTTC
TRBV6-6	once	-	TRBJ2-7	CASSYQTPQGGYEQYF	TGTGCCAGCAGTTACCAAACCCCACAGGGGGGGTACGAGCAGTACTTC
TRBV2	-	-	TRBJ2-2	CASTESTGELFF	TGTGCCAGCACCGAGAGCACCGGGGAGCTGTTTTTT
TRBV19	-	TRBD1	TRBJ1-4	CASSPGTGNNEKLFF	TGTGCCAGTAGCCCCGGGACAGGCAATAATGAAAAACTGTTTTTT
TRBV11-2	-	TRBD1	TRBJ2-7	CASSLEAGGFFDSYEQYF	TGTGCCAGCAGCTTAGAGGCAGGGGGCTTTTTCGACTCCTACGAGCAGTACTTC
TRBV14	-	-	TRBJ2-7	CASSLLTGSYEQYF	TGTGCCAGCAGCCTACTGACTGGATCCTACGAGCAGTACTTC
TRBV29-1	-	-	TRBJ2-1	CSARTESNEQFF	TGCAGCGCCAGGACTGAGAGTAATGAGCAGTTCTTC
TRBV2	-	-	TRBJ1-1	CASSMGTAVNTEAFF	TGTGCCAGCAGCATGGGAACAGCGGTGAACACTGAAGCTTTCTTT
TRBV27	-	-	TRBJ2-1	CASSLRQYSYNEQFF	TGTGCCAGCAGTTTGAGACAGTACTCCTACAATGAGCAGTTCTTC
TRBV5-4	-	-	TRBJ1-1	CASSLFGTEAFF	TGTGCCAGCAGCTTATTCGGCACTGAAGCTTTCTTT
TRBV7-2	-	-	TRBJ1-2	CASSSGQTNYGYTF	TGTGCCAGCAGCTCCGGACAGACTAACTATGGCTACACCTTC
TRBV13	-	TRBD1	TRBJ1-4	CASNSRRGQANEKLFF	TGTGCCAGCAACTCACGCAGGGGGCAAGCTAATGAAAAACTGTTTTTT
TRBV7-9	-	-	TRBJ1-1	CASSHTQGGLNTEAFF	TGTGCCAGCAGCCACACCCAAGGAGGATTGAACACTGAAGCTTTCTTT
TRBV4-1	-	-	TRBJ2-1	CASSLDSSLYNEQFF	TGCGCCAGCAGCCTCGACTCCTCCCTCTACAATGAGCAGTTCTTC
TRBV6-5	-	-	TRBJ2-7	CASSYSAESYEQYF	TGTGCCAGCAGTTACTCGGCAGAGTCCTACGAGCAGTACTTC
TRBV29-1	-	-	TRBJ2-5	CSVFQGPETQYF	TGCAGCGTTTTTCAGGGCCCCGAGACCCAGTACTTC